This TCR beta chain was observed in a study of vaccination and CD4 T cells after COVID-19. Whole-study results and caveats: The median count of SARS-CoV-2-reactive clonotypes rose from 21 to 38, not significantly.

The study sequenced cultured CD4+ T cell DNA using the Oncomine TCR Beta short-read assay. TCRdb recomputed calls from the PCR reads with MiXCR, one row per CDR3 protein. The repertoire includes about 11,000 distinct CDR3 sequences, 70% to 75% of them detected once, and 12% sits in the top ten. The treatment is: roughly nine-day PBMC culture with coronavirus spike peptide pools or control peptides (ViraFEST assay). ViraFEST used peptide pools to expand antigen-specific T cells, then sequenced TCRs. Germline assignment: CDR1 MNHEY and CDR2 SVGAGI. V was shortened by 2 bases and J by 6 bases, with 10 bases between the two germline ends. The CDR3 runs 13 residues. Turning to this clonotype: Its antigen is as yet unknown.

Sequencing used CD4+ T cells from blood, cultured in vitro. This TCR was sampled from a human donor who had recovered from COVID-19. The chain has TRBV6-5 and TRBJ1-2, with D maybe TRBD1 (6 bases). CDR3 sequence reads: CASSYNREHGYTF. The CDR3 coding sequence is TGTGCCAGCAGTTACAACAGGGAGCATGGCTACACCTTC.